Following are 2 T cell receptor beta chains from one sample sequenced in a study of T cell repertoires in cytomegalovirus infection. A single record per CDR3 protein comes from TCRdb applying MiXCR to the reads. This table holds just over 450,000 distinct CDR3 sequences, roughly 43% found once. The antigens of these receptors remain unknown. The material was cultured PBMCs, obtained from culture after CMV antigen stimulation. These receptors all stem from a human donor in good health (CMV status not recorded). Some clones in this sample may be carry-over from other donors' samples.

The chain has TRBV25-1 and TRBJ1-1, with 8 bases identical to TRBD1. Trimming at V came to 2 bases and at J to 4 bases, leaving 6 bases not matched to a gene. CDR3 size: 15 residues. Germline V lookup: CDR1 MGHDK, CDR2 SYGVNS. The DNA of the CDR3 is TGTGCCAGCAGTGAACCGAGACAGGGGAGCACTGAAGCTTTCTTT. This translates into CASSEPRQGSTEAFF.

This sequence joins TRBV29-1 and TRBJ2-7; D gene uncertain. CDR1 SQVTM and CDR2 ANQGSEA come from the germline V gene. V lost 6 bases to trimming and J lost 7 bases, with 16 bases between them. This CDR3 is built from 12 residues. The CDR3 region is CSVMVPAWEQYF. The CDR3 DNA follows: TGCAGCGTCATGGTACCTGCGTGGGAGCAGTACTTC.